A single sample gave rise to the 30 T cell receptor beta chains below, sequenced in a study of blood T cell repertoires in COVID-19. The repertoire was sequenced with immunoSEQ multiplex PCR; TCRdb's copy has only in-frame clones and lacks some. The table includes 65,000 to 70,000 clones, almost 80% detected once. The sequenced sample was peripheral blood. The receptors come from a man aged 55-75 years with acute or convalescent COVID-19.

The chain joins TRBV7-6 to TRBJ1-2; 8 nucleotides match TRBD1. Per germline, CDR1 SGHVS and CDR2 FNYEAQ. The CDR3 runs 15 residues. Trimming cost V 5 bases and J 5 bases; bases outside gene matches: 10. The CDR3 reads CASSLTGGARYGYTF. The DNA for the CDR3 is TGTGCCAGCAGCCTTACAGGGGGTGCAAGGTATGGCTACACCTTC.

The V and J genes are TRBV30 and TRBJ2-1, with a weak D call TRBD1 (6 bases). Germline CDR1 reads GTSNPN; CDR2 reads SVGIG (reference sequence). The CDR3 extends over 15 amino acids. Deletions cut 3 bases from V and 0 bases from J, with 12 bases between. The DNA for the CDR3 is TGTGCCTGGAGCAGGGGCAGAGGCTCCTACAATGAGCAGTTCTTC. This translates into CAWSRGRGSYNEQFF.

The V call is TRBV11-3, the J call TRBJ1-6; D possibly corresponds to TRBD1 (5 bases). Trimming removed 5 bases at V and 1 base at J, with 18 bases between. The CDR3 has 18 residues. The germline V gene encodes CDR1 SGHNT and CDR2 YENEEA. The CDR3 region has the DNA TGTGCCAGCAGCCGGAGGGACCGAAGGGTGTCCTATAATTCACCCCTCCACTTT. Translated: CASSRRDRRVSYNSPLHF. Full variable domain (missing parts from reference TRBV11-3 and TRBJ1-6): EAGVVQSPRYKIIEKKQPVAFWCNPISGHNTLYWYLQNLGQGPELLIRYENEEAVDDSQLPKDRFSAERLKGVDSTLKIQPAELGDSAVYLCASSRRDRRVSYNSPLHFGNGTRLTVT.

This CDR3 reads CASSLQRQGYEQYF. The CDR3 DNA sequence: TGTGCCAGCAGCCTCCAGCGACAGGGCTACGAGCAGTACTTC. V and J are TRBV9 and TRBJ2-7; 7 nucleotides align to TRBD1. The germline V gene encodes CDR1 SGDLS and CDR2 YYNGEE. The length of the CDR3 is 14 residues. The J segment lost 3 bases and the V segment lost 4 bases, leaving 7 bases of the junction unmatched.

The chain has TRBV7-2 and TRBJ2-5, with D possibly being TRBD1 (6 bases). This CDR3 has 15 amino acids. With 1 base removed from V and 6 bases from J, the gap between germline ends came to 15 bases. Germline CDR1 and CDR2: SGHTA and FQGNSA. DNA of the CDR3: TGTGCCAGCAGCTTAGTACAGGGTGGATCGAAGACCCAGTACTTC. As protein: CASSLVQGGSKTQYF.

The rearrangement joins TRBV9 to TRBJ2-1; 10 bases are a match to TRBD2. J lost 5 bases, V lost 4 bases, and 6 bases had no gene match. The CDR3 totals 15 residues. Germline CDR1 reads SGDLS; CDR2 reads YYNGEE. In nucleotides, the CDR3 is TGTGCCAGCAGCAAAACTAGCGGGGCAAACAATGAGCAGTTCTTC. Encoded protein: CASSKTSGANNEQFF.

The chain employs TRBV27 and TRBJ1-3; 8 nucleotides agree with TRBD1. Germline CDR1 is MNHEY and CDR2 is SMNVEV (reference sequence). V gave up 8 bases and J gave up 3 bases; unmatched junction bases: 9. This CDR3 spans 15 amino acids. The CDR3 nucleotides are TGTGCCAGCGCCTACAGGGGGGAGATTGGAAACACCATATATTTT. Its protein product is CASAYRGEIGNTIYF.

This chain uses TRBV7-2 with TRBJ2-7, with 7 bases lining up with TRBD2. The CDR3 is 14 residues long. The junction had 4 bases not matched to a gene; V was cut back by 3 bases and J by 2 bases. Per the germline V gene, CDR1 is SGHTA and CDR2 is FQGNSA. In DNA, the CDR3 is TGTGCCAGCAGCTTGGAGGGAGGGACCTACGAGCAGTACTTC. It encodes CASSLEGGTYEQYF.

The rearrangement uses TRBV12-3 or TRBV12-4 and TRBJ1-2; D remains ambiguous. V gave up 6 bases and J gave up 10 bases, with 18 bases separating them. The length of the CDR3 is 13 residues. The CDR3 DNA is TGTGCCAGCAGCCCGCGCTGGCAGCGGGACTACACCTTC. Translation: CASSPRWQRDYTF.

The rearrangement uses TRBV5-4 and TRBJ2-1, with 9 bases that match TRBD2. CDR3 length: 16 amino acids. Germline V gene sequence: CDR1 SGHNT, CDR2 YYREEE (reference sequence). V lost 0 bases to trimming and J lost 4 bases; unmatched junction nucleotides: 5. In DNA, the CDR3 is TGTGCCAGCAGCTTGGCCGGTCTAGCGGGGTACAATGAGCAGTTCTTC. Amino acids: CASSLAGLAGYNEQFF.

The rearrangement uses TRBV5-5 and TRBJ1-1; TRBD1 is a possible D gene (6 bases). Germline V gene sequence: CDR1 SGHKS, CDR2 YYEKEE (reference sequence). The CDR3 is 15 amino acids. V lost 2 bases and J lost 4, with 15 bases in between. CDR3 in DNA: TGTGCCAGCAGCTTTCAGCAGGGGCGGACCACTGAAGCTTTCTTT. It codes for CASSFQQGRTTEAFF.

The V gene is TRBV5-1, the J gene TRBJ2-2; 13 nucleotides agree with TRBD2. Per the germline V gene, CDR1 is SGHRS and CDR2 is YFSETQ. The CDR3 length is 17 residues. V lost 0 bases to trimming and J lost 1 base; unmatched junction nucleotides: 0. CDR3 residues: CASSLGTSGRNTGELFF. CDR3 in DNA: TGCGCCAGCAGCTTGGGGACTAGCGGGAGGAACACCGGGGAGCTGTTTTTT.

The CDR3: CASSSRRQAGNTIYF. The CDR3 DNA sequence: TGTGCCAGCAGTAGTAGGAGACAGGCTGGAAACACCATATATTTT. The chain couples TRBV6-5 to TRBJ1-3, with D perhaps TRBD1 (6 bases). This CDR3 is 15 amino acids long. V shed 5 bases and J shed 2 bases, with 13 bases lying between them. Germline V gene data show CDR1 as MNHEY and CDR2 as SVGAGI.

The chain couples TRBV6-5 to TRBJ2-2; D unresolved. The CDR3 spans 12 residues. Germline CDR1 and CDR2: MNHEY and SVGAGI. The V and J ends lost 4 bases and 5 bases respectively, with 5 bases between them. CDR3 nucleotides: TGTGCCAGCAGTTTCGGTACCGGGGAGCTGTTTTTT. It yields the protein CASSFGTGELFF.

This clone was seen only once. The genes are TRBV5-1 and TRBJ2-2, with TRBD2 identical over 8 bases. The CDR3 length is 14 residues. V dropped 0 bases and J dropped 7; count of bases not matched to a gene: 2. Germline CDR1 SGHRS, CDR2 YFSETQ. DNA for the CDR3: TGCGCCAGCAGCTTGGAGCGGGGGAACGGGGAGCTGTTTTTT. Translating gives CASSLERGNGELFF.

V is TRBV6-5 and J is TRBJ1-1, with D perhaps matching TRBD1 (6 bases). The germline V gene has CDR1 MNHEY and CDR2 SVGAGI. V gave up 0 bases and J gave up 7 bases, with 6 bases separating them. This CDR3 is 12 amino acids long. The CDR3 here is CASSYSDSEAFF. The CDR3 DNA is TGTGCCAGCAGTTACTCGGACAGTGAAGCTTTCTTT.

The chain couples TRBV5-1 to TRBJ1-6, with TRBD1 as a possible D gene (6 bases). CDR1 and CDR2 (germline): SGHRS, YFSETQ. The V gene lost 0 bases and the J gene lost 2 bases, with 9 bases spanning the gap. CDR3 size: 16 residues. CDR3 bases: TGCGCCAGCAGCTTGGCACAGGGCACCTATAATTCACCCCTCCACTTT. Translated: CASSLAQGTYNSPLHF.

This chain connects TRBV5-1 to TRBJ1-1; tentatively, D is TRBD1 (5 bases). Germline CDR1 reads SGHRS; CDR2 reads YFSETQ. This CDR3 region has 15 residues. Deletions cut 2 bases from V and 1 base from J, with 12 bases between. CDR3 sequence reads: CASSFRQGRNTEAFF. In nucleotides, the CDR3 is TGCGCCAGCAGCTTCCGGCAGGGAAGGAACACTGAAGCTTTCTTT.

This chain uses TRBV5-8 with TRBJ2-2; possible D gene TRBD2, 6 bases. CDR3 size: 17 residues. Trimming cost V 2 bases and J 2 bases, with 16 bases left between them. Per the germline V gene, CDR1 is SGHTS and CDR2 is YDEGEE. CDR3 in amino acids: CASSLGTYGYNTGELFF. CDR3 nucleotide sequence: TGTGCCAGCAGCTTAGGGACTTATGGATATAACACCGGGGAGCTGTTTTTT.

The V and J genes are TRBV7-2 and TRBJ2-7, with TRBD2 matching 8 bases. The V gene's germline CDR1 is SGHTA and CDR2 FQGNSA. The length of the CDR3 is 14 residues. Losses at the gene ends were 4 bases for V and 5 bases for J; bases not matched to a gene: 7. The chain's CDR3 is CASSSGGGSDEQYF. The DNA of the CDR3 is TGTGCCAGCAGCTCTGGCGGGGGGAGCGACGAGCAGTACTTC.

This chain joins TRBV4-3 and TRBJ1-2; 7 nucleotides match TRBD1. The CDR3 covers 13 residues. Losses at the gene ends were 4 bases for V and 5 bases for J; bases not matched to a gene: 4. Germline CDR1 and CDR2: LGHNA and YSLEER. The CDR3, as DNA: TGCGCCAGCAGCCCCGACAGGGAGTATGGCTACACCTTC. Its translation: CASSPDREYGYTF.

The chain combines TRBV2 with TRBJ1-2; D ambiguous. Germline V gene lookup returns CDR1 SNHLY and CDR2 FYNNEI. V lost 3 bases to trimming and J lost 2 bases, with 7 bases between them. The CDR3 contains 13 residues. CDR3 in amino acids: CASSDAVNYGYTF. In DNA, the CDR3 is TGTGCCAGCAGTGACGCAGTAAACTATGGCTACACCTTC.

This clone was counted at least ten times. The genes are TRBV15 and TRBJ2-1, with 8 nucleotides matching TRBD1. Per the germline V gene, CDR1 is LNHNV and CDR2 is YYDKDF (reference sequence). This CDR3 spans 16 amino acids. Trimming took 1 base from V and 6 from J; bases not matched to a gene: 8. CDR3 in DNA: TGTGCCACCAGCAGAGTTGGGACAGGTTCCGTCAATGAGCAGTTCTTC. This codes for CATSRVGTGSVNEQFF.

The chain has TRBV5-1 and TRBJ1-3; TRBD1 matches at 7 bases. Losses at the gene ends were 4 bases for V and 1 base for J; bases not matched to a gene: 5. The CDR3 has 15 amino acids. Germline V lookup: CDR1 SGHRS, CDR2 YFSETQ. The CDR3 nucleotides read TGCGCCAGCAGCCGTCAGGGGGTTTCTGGAAACACCATATATTTT. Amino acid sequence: CASSRQGVSGNTIYF.

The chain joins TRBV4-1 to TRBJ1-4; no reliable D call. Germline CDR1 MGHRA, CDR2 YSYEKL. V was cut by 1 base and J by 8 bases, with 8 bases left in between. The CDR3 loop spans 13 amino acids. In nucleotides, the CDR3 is TGCGCCAGCAGCCAAGGTATCGTGGAAAAACTGTTTTTT. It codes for CASSQGIVEKLFF.

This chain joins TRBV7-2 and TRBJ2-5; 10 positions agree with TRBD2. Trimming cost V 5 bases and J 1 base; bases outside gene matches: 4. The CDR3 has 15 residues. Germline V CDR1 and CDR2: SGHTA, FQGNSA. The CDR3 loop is CASSRSGGPQETQYF. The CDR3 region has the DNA TGTGCCAGCAGCCGTAGCGGGGGGCCCCAAGAGACCCAGTACTTC.

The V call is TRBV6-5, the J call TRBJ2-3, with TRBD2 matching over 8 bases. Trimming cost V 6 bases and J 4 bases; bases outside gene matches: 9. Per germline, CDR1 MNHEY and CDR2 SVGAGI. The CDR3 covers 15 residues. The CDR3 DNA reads TGTGCCAGCAGAACACGGGGGGGCCCCCCAGATACGCAGTATTTT. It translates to CASRTRGGPPDTQYF.

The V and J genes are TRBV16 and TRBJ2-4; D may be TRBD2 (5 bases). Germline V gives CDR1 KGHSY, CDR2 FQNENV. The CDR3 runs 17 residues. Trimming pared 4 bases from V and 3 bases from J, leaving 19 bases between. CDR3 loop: CASSRVGTEGGKNIQYF. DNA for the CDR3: TGTGCCAGCAGCCGCGTAGGCACCGAGGGTGGCAAAAACATTCAGTACTTC.

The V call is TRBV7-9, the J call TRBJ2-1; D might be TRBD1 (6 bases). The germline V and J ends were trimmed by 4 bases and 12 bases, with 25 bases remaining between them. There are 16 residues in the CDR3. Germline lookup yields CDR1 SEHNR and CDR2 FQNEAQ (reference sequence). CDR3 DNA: TGTGCCAGCAGCTCACCCCCCCGGACAGCTACAATTGGGCAGTTCTTC. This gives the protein CASSSPPRTATIGQFF.

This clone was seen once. CDR3 coding DNA: TGTGCCAGCAGCTTTAGCCAGGGGAACAATGAGCAGTTCTTC. Its translation is CASSFSQGNNEQFF. This chain uses TRBV11-2 with TRBJ2-1; possibly TRBD1 for D (6 bases). The CDR3 sequence is 14 residues long. The V gene's germline CDR1 is SGHAT and CDR2 FQNNGV. Trimming shortened V by 3 bases and J by 5 bases, and 11 bases separated the two germline ends.